The T cell receptor (beta chain) under discussion was sequenced for a study of shared T cell receptors in the human thymus. Germline V gene data show CDR1 as SGHTA and CDR2 as FQGNSA. Trimming removed 4 bases at V and 4 bases at J, with 20 bases between. The CDR3 length is 16 residues. Using immunoSEQ multiplex PCR, the repertoire was profiled, and TCRdb retains in-frame clones only, with some absent. Here the sample spans 700,000 or so clones, approximately 85% being singletons. The sample was also reused in another study, on human thymus T cells. From that paper: Resections from corrective heart surgery provided thymus tissue.

Sequenced: thymocytes. This clonotype was obtained from a girl under three years old with a congenital heart defect. V usage is TRBV7-2 and J usage is TRBJ2-7; D may be TRBD2 (6 bases). The CDR3 loop reads CASSSVCGVKRYEQYF. For the CDR3, the DNA is TGTGCCAGCAGCTCAGTGTGCGGGGTCAAACGGTACGAGCAGTACTTC.